Each of the 10 T cell receptor beta chains below was sequenced from the same sample in a study of OX40 agonist ivuxolimab in advanced cancers. Library generation was performed with the immunoSEQ multiplex PCR assay. TCRdb limited this immuneACCESS table to in-frame rearrangements with V and J called. A share of clones is missing; checked studies link under half to unresolved V genes, and the rest is unexplained. The sample table holds 30,000 to 40,000 clones, of which roughly 90% were seen once. The top ten constitute less than 25% of the sample. The sample consisted of CD4+ or CD8+ T cells sorted from blood, taken in a trial of the OX40 agonist ivuxolimab. The receptors shown here come from an adult with an advanced solid tumor such as melanoma, head and neck, liver or kidney cancer.

The J gene is TRBJ2-5, the V gene TRBV30; the D gene is possibly TRBD1 (5 bases). This CDR3 comprises 14 residues. The V gene's germline CDR1 is GTSNPN and CDR2 SVGIG (reference sequence). Trimming removed 4 bases at V and 1 base at J, with 13 bases between. CDR3 coding DNA: TGTGCCTGGAATTCGGACAAGAGCCAAGAGACCCAGTACTTC. This sequence encodes CAWNSDKSQETQYF.

This chain connects TRBV4-1 to TRBJ2-3; TRBD1 might be the D (6 bases). Trimming cost V 1 base and J 4 bases, with 9 bases left between them. The germline V gene encodes CDR1 MGHRA and CDR2 YSYEKL. The CDR3 consists of 14 residues. The CDR3 protein is CASSQVTGPDTQYF. CDR3 DNA: TGCGCCAGCAGCCAAGTGACAGGCCCAGATACGCAGTATTTT.

This chain uses TRBV2 with TRBJ2-7, with D perhaps matching TRBD1 (7 bases). In germline, CDR1 is SNHLY, CDR2 FYNNEI. Trimming took 1 base from V and 4 from J, leaving 23 bases between them. This CDR3 has 18 amino acids. This chain's CDR3 is CASSEGGDSALTSYEQYF. DNA of the CDR3: TGTGCCAGCAGTGAAGGGGGGGACAGCGCACTAACTTCATACGAGCAGTACTTC.

The rearrangement uses TRBV5-6 and TRBJ1-5; D not certain. This CDR3 region has 12 residues. CDR1 is SGHDT, CDR2 YYEEEE, per germline. V lost 0 bases and J 3 bases, leaving 1 base between the germline ends. CDR3 nucleotides: TGTGCCAGCAGCTTGGCCAATCAGCCCCAGCATTTT. This sequence encodes CASSLANQPQHF.

The V gene is TRBV2, the J gene TRBJ2-7; D call uncertain. V was pared by 2 bases and J by 0 bases, with 8 bases between. CDR3 length: 14 residues. Germline V lookup: CDR1 SNHLY, CDR2 FYNNEI. The CDR3 here is CASSELASSYEQYF. In DNA form, the CDR3 reads TGTGCCAGCAGTGAACTCGCCAGCTCCTACGAGCAGTACTTC.

This chain connects TRBV27 to TRBJ2-7, with a possible D match to TRBD2 (5 bases). The germline V and J ends were trimmed by 5 bases and 1 base, with 12 bases remaining between them. The germline CDR1 and CDR2 sequences are MNHEY and SMNVEV (reference sequence). This CDR3 is 14 amino acids long. The CDR3 protein is CASSPIGDSYEQYF. CDR3 DNA: TGTGCCAGCAGTCCCATCGGGGATTCCTACGAGCAGTACTTC.

This clone has more than one count but fewer than ten. This chain joins TRBV10-3 and TRBJ1-5; D remains unclear. The V end lost 3 bases, the J end lost 0 bases, and 3 bases lay between the germline ends. Germline values: CDR1 ENHRY, CDR2 SYGVKD. The CDR3 runs to 13 residues. The CDR3 coding sequence is TGTGCCATCAGTGAAGATAGCAATCAGCCCCAGCATTTT. Protein sequence: CAISEDSNQPQHF.

The V call is TRBV6-6, the J call TRBJ2-7, with 7 bases matching TRBD1. Germline CDR1 and CDR2: MNHNY and SVGAGI (reference sequence). V dropped 5 bases and J dropped 5; count of bases not matched to a gene: 15. The CDR3 has 16 amino acids. For the CDR3, the DNA is TGTGCCAGCAGTCCTACCCGGGACAGCCCCACCAACGAGCAGTACTTC. Translation gives CASSPTRDSPTNEQYF.

The chain joins TRBV7-6 to TRBJ2-7, with 7 bases fitting TRBD1. The CDR3 extends over 14 amino acids. CDR1 and CDR2 from the germline V gene are SGHVS and FNYEAQ. The V and J ends lost 1 base and 2 bases, in that order; junction bases with no gene match: 2. The CDR3 DNA is TGTGCCAGCAGCTTAGGGACAGGAACCTACGAGCAGTACTTC. This gives the protein CASSLGTGTYEQYF.

This rearrangement joins TRBV5-4 to TRBJ2-1, with 9 bases aligning to TRBD2. The CDR3 spans 15 residues. Germline assignment: CDR1 SGHNT and CDR2 YYREEE (reference sequence). V was clipped by 5 bases and J by 3 bases; unmatched bases: 6. The DNA of the CDR3 is TGTGCCAGCAGTCCGGGACTAGCAGGCTACAATGAGCAGTTCTTC. This sequence encodes CASSPGLAGYNEQFF.